This T cell receptor (beta chain) was observed in a study of radiation and T cells in renal cell carcinoma (TCRdb year 2020). Context from the whole study: The samples were drawn from a clinical trial, where primary renal cell carcinomas were treated with 15 Gy of stereotactic body radiation therapy and then removed by nephrectomy 4 weeks afterward. TCR beta sequencing covered 50 to 55 samples in total, comprising roughly 26 tumors and approximately 27 peripheral blood samples. A total of 3.5 million to 4.5 million unique CDR3 nucleotide sequences, encoding some 2,700,000 unique CDR3 amino acid sequences, were found across all 55 or so samples. The paper's findings and limits, for the study overall: The single-armed trial design could not address effects of radiation dose or scheduling on the TCR repertoire. Dynamics of the blood repertoire were not tracked past 4 weeks after treatment. Top tumor clonotypes rose in blood from baseline to 2 weeks post-radiation, then contracted by 4 weeks, suggesting transient expansion of tumor-resident clones. Because no pretreatment tumor biopsies were available, whether clonotypes were present in the tumor at baseline could not be determined.

Following the manufacturer's recommendations, the immunoSEQ kit was used to generate TCR beta libraries from genomic DNA. For library preparation, a first multiplex PCR was performed with proprietary primers, followed by a second PCR in which unique barcodes were added, and bead cleanups were performed after each round. Each sample batch included a kit-provided positive control reaction and a negative control reaction. The final libraries underwent checking on an Agilent 4200 TapeStation D1000 ScreenTape, volumetric pooling, and quantification by qPCR. An Illumina NextSeq500 fitted with a MidOutput 150-cycle cartridge performed the sequencing, running 156 Read1 cycles and 15 Index1 cycles with the kit's custom primers. The pooled library was loaded at roughly 1 pM with a 20% PhiX control spike-in. The study's processing was this. Vendor-processed data were analyzed in R, and a clonotype was defined as all T cells sharing the same CDR3 nucleotide sequence. For clone abundance analyses, frequencies were normalized to the 10,000 most abundant clones per sample. Public T cell clones, averaging fewer than five per sample, were removed before analysis. A difference in abundance of at least 32-fold between compartments was used to define tumor-enriched and baseline blood-enriched clonotypes. Clonotypes expanded or contracted between blood time points were identified with a beta-binomial differential abundance model. Tumor-blood repertoire similarity was measured with the Baroni-Urbani and Buser coefficient, and group comparisons used two-tailed Wilcoxon tests in R. TCRdb provides this immuneACCESS table in a form limited to in-frame rearrangements. Some clones are lacking; in checked studies, under half of them reflect an unresolved V gene, and why the rest are absent is not known. V and J calls and clone size are those listed in that table; D and trimming were worked out from the DNA. This sample holds about 130,000 clones; roughly 88% were observed only once. The ten top clones hold 9.5% to 15% of the sample.

This clone appeared once. It has no known antigen specificity. Base qualities were left out, and no much larger clone turns up one base away. Read against the paper, the sample's time point label means: baseline pretreatment blood. According to the study, the label for this sample's treatment or condition signals: 15 Gy SBRT to primary tumor, nephrectomy 4 weeks later. Serial peripheral blood from radiation-treated patients was sampled at baseline, 2 weeks and 4 weeks after SBRT to track tumor-enriched clonotypes. Renal cell carcinoma with clear cell pathology was present in all patients. Genomic DNA for TCR sequencing was prepared using the QIAamp DNA Blood Mini Kit (Qiagen). The analyses included only samples that passed all quality control checks. The clonotype comes from a woman between 50 and 59 years old with renal cell carcinoma. The input for sequencing was blood, taken from a patient whose treatment included radiotherapy and nephrectomy.

The base sequence is TGTGCCAGCAGCCGGACTACAGTAGATCAGCCCCAGCATTTT. This yields the protein CASSRTTVDQPQHF. The receptor chain draws on TRBV2 and TRBJ1-5, with the identity of the D gene unclear. Taken from cysteine to phenylalanine, the CDR3 has 14 residues. Only CDR3 DNA is held: 42 bases, read in frame from base 1. Cut back by 6 bases and 5 bases, the V and J ends lie 14 bases apart. Taken from the germline V gene, the CDR1 and CDR2 loops are SNHLY and FYNNEI.